In this sample, the clone carrying this TCR beta chain turned up a few times. As yet, its antigen is unknown. These data come from a study of T-cell memory formation after mild COVID-19. Whole-study context: TCR clusters showed largely donor specificity.

The CDR3 has 16 residues. V lost 2 bases to trimming and J lost 0 bases; unmatched junction nucleotides: 6. CDR1 is SGHTA and CDR2 is FQGNSA in the germline V gene. After 5'RACE with constant-segment primers, TCR alpha and TCR beta cDNA libraries carrying sample barcodes and UMIs were obtained. TCRdb reprocessed the 5' RACE reads via MiXCR and lists one record per CDR3 protein. The sample includes 350,000 to 450,000 distinct CDR3 sequences, around 24% of them seen just once. Study-wide results and limits: Some SARS-CoV-2-responding clones were already detected in memory before infection. Clones that got smaller from day 15 to 85 had even CD4/CD8, while clones growing later tipped toward CD4+.

The receptor was derived from an adult woman who had mild COVID-19 (a few samples of this study predate the infection). Cell type and time point are not known. The specimen was PBMCs or a T cell subset sorted from them (not recorded which). This sequence joins TRBV7-2 and TRBJ2-7; 8 bases fit TRBD1. CDR3 sequence (DNA): TGTGCCAGCAGCTTAAGCGTGACAGGGGTCTCCTACGAGCAGTACTTC. This gives the protein CASSLSVTGVSYEQYF.